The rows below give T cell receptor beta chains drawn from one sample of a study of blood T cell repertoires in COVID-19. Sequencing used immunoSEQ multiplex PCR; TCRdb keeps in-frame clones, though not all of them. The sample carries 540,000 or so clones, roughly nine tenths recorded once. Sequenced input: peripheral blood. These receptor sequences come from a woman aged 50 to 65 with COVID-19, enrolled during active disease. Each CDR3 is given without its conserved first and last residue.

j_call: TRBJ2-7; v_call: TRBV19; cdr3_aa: ASSRGGSEQY
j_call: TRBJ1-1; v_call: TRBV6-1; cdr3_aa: ASSEPQGSTEAF
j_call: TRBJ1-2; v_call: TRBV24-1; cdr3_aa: ATSPPGQIYGYT
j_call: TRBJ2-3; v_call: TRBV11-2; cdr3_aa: ASSISPRGKTDTQY
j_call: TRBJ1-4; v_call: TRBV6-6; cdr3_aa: ASSYTDEKLF
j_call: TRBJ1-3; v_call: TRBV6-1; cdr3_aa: ASRENAPSSGNTIY
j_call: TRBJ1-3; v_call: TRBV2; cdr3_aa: ASSESFGNTIY
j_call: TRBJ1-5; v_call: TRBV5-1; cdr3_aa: ASSLYGEGQPQH
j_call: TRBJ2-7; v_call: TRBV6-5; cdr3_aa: ASSRDSTYEQY
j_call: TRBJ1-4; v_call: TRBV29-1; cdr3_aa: SVMGGPGQTTNEKLF
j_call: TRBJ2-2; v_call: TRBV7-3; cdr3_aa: ASSLTSARNTGELF
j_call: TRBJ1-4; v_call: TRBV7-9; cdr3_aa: ASSSGQGDVKLF
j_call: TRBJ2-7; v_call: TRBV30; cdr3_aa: AWSADRGSYEQY
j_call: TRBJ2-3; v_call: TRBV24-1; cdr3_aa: ATSRGADTQY
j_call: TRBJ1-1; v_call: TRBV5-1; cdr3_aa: ASSPVLNTEAF
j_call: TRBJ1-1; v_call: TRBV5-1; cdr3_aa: ASSPGAISRWTEAF
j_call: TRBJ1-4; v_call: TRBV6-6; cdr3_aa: ASSYSIGTDEKLF
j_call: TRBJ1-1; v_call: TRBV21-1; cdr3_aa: ASSKEGGASLEAF
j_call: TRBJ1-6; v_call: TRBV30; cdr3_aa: AWSGRTAYNSPLH
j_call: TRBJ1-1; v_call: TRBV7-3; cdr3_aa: ASSPEGWEGAEAF
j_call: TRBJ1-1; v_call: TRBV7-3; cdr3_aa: ASSLGAFTEAF
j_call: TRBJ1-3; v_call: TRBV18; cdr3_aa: ASSPAVHSGNTIY
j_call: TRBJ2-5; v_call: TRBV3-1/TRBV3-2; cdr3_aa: ASSQGRSAGTQY
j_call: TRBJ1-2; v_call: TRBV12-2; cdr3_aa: ASRFERVTGGEKDYGYT
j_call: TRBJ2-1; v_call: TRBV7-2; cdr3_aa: ASTHRGTGNEQF
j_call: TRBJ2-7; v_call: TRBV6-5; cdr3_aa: ASSYGTSDEQY
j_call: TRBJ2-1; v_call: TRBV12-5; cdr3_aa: ASGQTSIEQF
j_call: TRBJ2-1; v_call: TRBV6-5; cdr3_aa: ASSSGRRNEQF
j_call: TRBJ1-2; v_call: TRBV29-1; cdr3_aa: SVEKTGGYGYT
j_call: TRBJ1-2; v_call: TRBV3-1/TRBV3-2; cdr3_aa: ASSPNDRGGYT
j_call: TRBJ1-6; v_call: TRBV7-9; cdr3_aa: ASSLDSGAVPLH
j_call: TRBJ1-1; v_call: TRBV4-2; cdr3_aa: ASSPRQGLFEAF
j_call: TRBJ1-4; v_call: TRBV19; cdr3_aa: ASSLGEKLF
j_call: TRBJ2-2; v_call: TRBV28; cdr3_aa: ASSLGQTTGELF
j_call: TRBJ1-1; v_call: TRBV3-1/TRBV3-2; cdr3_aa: ASSQVGTVNTEAF
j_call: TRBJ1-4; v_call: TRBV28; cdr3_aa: ASSSEQGYEKLF
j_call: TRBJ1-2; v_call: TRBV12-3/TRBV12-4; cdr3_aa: ASSLVYGYT